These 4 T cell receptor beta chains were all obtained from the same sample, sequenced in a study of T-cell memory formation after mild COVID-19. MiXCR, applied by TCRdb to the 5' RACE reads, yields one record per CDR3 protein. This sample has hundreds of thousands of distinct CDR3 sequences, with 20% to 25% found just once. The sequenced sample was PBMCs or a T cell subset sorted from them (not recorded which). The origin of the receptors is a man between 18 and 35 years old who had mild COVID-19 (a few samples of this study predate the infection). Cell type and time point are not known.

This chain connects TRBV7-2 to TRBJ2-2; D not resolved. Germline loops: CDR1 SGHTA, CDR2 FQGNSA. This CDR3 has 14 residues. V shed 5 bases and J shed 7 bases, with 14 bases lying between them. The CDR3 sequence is CASSPGTEHGELFF. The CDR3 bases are TGTGCCAGCAGCCCTGGCACGGAACACGGGGAGCTGTTTTTT.

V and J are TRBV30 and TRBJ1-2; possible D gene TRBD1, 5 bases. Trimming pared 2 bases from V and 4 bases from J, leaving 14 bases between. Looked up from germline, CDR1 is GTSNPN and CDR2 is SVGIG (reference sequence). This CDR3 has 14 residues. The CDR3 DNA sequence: TGTGCCTGGAGTCCGAGACAGAGGACCTATGGCTACACCTTC. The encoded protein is CAWSPRQRTYGYTF.

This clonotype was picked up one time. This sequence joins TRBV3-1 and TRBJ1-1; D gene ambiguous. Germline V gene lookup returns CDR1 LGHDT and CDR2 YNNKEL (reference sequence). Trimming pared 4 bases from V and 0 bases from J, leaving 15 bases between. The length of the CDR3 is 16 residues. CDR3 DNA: TGTGCCAGCAGCCCCTGGGCAAGATCCATGAACACTGAAGCTTTCTTT. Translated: CASSPWARSMNTEAFF.

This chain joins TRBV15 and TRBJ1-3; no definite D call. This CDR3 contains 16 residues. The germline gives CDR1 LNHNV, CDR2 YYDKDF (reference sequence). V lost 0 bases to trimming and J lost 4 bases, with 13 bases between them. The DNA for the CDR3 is TGTGCCACCAGCAGAGAGGTCATCCCATCCGGAAACACCATATATTTT. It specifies CATSREVIPSGNTIYF.